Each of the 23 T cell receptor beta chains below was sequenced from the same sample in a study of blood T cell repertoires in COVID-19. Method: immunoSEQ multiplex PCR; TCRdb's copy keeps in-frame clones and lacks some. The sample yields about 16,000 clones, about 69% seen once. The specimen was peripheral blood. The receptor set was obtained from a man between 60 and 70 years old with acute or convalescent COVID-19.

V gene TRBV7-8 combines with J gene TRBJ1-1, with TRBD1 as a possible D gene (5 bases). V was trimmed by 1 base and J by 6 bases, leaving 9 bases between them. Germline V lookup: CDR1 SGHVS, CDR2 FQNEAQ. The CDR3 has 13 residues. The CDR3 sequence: CASSLGGTAEAFF. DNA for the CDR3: TGTGCCAGCAGCTTAGGGGGGACTGCTGAAGCTTTCTTT.

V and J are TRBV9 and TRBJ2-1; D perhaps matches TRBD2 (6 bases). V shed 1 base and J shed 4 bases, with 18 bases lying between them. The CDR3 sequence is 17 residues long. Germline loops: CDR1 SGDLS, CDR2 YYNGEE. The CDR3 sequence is CASSVIPSGVGYNEQFF. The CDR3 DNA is TGTGCCAGCAGCGTAATTCCCTCGGGGGTTGGGTACAATGAGCAGTTCTTC.

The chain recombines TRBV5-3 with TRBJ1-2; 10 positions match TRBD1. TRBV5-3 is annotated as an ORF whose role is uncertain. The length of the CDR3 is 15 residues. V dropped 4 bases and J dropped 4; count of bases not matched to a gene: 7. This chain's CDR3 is CARSTGTGDTYGYTF. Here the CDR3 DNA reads TGTGCCAGAAGCACGGGGACAGGGGATACCTATGGCTACACCTTC.

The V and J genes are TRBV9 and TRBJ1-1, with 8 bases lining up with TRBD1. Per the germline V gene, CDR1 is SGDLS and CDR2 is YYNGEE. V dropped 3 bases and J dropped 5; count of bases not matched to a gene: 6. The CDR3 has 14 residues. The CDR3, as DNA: TGTGCCAGCAGCGGCAGGGGGCTGAGGACTGAAGCTTTCTTT. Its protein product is CASSGRGLRTEAFF.

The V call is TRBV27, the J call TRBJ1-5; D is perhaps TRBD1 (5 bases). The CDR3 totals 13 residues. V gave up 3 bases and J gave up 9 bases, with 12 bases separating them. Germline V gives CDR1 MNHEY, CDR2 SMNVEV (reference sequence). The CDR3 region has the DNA TGTGCCAGCAGTTTGTCGGACACTACGCCCCAGCATTTT. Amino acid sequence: CASSLSDTTPQHF.

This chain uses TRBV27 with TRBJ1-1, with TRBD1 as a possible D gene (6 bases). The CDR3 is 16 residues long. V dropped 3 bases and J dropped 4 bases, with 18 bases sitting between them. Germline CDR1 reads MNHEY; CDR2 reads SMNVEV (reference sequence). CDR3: CASSFSGGAMGTEAFF. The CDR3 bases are TGTGCCAGCAGTTTTTCGGGGGGCGCCATGGGCACTGAAGCTTTCTTT.

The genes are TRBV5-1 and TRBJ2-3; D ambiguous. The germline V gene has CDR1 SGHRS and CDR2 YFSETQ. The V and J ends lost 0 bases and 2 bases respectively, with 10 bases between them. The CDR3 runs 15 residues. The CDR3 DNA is TGCGCCAGCAGCTTGGAGCACGGTTACACAGATACGCAGTATTTT. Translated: CASSLEHGYTDTQYF. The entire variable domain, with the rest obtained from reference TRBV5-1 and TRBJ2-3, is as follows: KAGVTQTPRYLIKTRGQQVTLSCSPISGHRSVSWYQQTPGQGLQFLFEYFSETQRNKGNFPGRFSGRQFSNSRSEMNVSTLELGDSALYLCASSLEHGYTDTQYFGPGTRLTVL.

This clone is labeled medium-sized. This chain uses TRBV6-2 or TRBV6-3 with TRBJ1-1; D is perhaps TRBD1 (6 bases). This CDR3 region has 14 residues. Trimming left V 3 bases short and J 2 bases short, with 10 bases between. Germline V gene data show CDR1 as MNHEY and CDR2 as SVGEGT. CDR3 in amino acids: CASSYLGQNTEAFF. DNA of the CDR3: TGTGCCAGCAGTTATTTGGGACAAAACACTGAAGCTTTCTTT.

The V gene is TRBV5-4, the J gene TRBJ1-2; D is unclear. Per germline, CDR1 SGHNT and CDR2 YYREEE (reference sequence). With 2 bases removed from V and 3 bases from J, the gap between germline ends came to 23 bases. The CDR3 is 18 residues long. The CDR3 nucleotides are TGTGCCAGCAGCTTCTTCCCCAATTACGAAGCCTTGGACTATGGCTACACCTTC. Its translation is CASSFFPNYEALDYGYTF. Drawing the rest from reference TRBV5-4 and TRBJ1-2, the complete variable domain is ETGVTQSPTHLIKTRGQQVTLRCSSQSGHNTVSWYQQALGQGPQFIFQYYREEENGRGNFPPRFSGLQFPNYSSELNVNALELDDSALYLCASSFFPNYEALDYGYTFGSGTRLTVV.

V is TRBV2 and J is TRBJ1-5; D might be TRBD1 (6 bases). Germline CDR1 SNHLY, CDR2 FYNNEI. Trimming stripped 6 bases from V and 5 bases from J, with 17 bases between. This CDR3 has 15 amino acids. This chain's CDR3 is CASRGARGKDQPQHF. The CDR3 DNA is TGTGCCAGCAGGGGGGCGAGGGGGAAGGATCAGCCCCAGCATTTT.

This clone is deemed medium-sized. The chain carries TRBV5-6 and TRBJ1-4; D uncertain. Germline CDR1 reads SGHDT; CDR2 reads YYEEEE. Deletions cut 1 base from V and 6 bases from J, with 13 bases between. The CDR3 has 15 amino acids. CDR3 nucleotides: TGTGCCAGCAGCTTGCTTTCCCAAACAGATGAAAAACTGTTTTTT. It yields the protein CASSLLSQTDEKLFF.

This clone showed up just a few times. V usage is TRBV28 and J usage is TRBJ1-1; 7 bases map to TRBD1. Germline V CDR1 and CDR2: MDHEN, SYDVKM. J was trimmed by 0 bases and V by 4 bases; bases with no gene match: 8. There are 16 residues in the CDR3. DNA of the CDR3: TGTGCCAGCAGTTCCCGACAGGGCGTTATGAACACTGAAGCTTTCTTT. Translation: CASSSRQGVMNTEAFF.

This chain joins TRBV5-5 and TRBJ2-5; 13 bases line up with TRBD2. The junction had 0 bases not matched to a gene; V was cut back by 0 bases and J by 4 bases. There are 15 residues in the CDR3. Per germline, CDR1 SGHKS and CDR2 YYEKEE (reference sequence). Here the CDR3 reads CASSLGLAGGETQYF. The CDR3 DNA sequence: TGTGCCAGCAGCTTGGGACTAGCGGGAGGAGAGACCCAGTACTTC.

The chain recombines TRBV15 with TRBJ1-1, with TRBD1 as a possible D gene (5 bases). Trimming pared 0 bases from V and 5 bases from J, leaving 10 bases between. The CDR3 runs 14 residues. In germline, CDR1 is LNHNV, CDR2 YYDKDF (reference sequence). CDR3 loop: CATSREQGSTEAFF. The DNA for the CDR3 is TGTGCCACCAGCAGAGAGCAGGGTAGTACTGAAGCTTTCTTT.

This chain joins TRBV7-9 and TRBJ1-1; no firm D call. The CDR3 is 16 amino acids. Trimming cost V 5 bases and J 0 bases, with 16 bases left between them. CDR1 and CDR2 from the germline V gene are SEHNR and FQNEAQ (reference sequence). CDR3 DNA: TGTGCCAGCAGCCCCTCCAGTACCGGGGTGAACACTGAAGCTTTCTTT. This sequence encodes CASSPSSTGVNTEAFF.

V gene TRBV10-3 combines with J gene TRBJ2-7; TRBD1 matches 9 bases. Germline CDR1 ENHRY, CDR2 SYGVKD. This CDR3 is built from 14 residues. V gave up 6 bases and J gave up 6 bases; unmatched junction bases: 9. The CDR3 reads CAISRDRALSEQYF. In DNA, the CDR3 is TGTGCCATCAGCCGGGACAGGGCCCTTTCCGAGCAGTACTTC.

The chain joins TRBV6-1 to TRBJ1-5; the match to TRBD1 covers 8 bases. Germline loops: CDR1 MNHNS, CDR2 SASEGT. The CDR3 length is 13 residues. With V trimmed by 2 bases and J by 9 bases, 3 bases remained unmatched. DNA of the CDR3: TGTGCCAGCAGTGAAACAGGGGGGCGGCCCCAGCATTTT. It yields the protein CASSETGGRPQHF.

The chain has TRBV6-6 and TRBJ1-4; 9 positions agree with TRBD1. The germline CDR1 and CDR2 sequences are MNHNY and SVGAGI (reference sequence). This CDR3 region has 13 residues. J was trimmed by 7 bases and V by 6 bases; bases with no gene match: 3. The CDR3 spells CASRGQGTEKLFF. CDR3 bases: TGTGCCAGCAGGGGACAGGGTACTGAAAAACTGTTTTTT.

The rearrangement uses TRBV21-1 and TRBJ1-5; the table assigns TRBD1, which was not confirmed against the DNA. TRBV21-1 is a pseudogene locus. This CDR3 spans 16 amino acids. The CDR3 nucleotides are TGTGCCAGCAGCAAACGGACGACAGACCCCCTTCAGCCCCAGCATTTT. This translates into CASSKRTTDPLQPQHF.

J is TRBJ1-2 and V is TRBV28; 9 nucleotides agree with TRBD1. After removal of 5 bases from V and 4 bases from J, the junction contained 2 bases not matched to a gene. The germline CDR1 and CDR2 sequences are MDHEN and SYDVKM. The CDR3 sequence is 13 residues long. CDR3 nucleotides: TGTGCCAGCAGTCTACAGGGGGCCTATGGCTACACCTTC. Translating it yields CASSLQGAYGYTF.

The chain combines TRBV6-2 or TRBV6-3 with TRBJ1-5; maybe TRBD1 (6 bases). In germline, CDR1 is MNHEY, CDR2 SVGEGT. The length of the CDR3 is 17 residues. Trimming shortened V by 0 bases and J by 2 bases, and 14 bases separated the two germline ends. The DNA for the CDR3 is TGTGCCAGCAGTTACTCCAGAAGAAACAGGGGCAATCAGCCCCAGCATTTT. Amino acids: CASSYSRRNRGNQPQHF.

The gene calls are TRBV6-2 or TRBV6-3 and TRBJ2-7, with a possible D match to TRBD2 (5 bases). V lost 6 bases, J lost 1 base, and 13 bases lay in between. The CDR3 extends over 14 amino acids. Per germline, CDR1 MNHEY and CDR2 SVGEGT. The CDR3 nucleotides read TGTGCCAGCAGCGTCGGAGGAGTTTCCTACGAGCAGTACTTC. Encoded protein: CASSVGGVSYEQYF.

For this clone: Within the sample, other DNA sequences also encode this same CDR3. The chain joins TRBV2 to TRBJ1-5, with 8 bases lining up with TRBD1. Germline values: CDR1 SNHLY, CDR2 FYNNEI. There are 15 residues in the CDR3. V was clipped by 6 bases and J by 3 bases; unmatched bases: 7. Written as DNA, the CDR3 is TGTGCCAGCAGGAGAGACAGGGGTGACAATCAGCCCCAGCATTTT. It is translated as CASRRDRGDNQPQHF.